The entry below describes one T cell receptor (beta chain). What it binds is unknown. Per the germline V gene, CDR1 is WNHNN and CDR2 is SYGVQD (reference sequence). The CDR3 has 15 residues. Trimming removed 0 bases at V and 5 bases at J, with 10 bases between. The data were taken from a study of graft-versus-host responses after intestinal transplantation. Overall study context: Induction with anti-thymocyte globulin, then tacrolimus and steroids for roughly 3 years, was given to all recipients. Study-wide points: HvG clone declines early post-transplant were associated with peak circulating GvH levels. GvH clones surfaced in recipient marrow, some emerging earlier in ileum or blood.

Sequenced by immunoSEQ multiplex PCR; TCRdb stores in-frame clones only, minus some. Counted here are 75,000 to 100,000 clones, around 86% occurring once; the ten biggest clones make up over 1.3%. The TCR comes from a human patient who received an intestinal transplant, so some T cells may come from the graft donor. The sequencing here drew on PBMCs, taken 255 days after intestinal transplant. This chain connects TRBV10-1 to TRBJ2-2; D unresolved. DNA for the CDR3: TGCGCCAGCAGTGAGTCACTACTGGGGACCGGGGAGCTGTTTTTT. It specifies CASSESLLGTGELFF.